The sequence of this T cell receptor (beta chain) was determined in a study of OX40 agonist ivuxolimab in advanced cancers. Whole-study results and caveats: Some nonresponders also had low normalized T-cell clonal expansion. On average, CD8+ T cells showed a greater number of expanded clones than CD4+.

This table comes from immunoSEQ multiplex PCR, and its TCRdb copy is limited to in-frame clones, with some not included. The sample contains 55,000 to 90,000 clones, roughly 88% of which appear only once. On this clone itself: The antigen is not known.

Germline CDR1 and CDR2: MGHDK and SYGVNS. V was trimmed by 3 bases and J by 0 bases, leaving 12 bases between them. CDR3 size: 17 residues. Sampling times: baseline, cycle 4 day 1, cycle 7 day 1. The clonotype originates from an adult with an advanced solid tumor such as melanoma, head and neck, liver or kidney cancer. V usage is TRBV25-1 and J usage is TRBJ2-6, with D perhaps matching TRBD1 or TRBD2 (5 bases each). The sequenced sample was CD4+ or CD8+ T cells sorted from blood, obtained in a trial of the OX40 agonist ivuxolimab. The DNA for the CDR3 is TGTGCCAGCAGTGACCGGGACGACTACTCTGGGGCCAACGTCCTGACTTTC. Amino acid sequence: CASSDRDDYSGANVLTF.